A selection of T cell receptor beta chains follows, all from one sample in a study of CD8 T cells in ankylosing spondylitis. TCRdb used MiXCR to reprocess the 5' RACE reads, holding one entry per CDR3 protein. This sample has about 250,000 distinct CDR3 sequences, with under 8.5% found just once. Sequencing was done on a sample of blood, either unsorted or a sorted T cell fraction (not recorded which). The receptors stem from a female donor with ankylosing spondylitis or in good health (not recorded which). Each CDR3 is given with its conserved first and last residue. D genes are given only for firm matches. Expanded clones are given a class, and other clones once, few, many or no size at all.

V	length	size	J	D	DNA	CDR3
TRBV7-2	15	many	TRBJ1-2	TRBD1	TGTGCCAGCAGCTTAGGGACAGGAATTAACTATGGCTACACCTTC	CASSLGTGINYGYTF
TRBV20-1	17	few	TRBJ2-2	.	TGCTGTGCTAGAGAAATAGCGGCTCTGGGGAACACCGGGGAGCTGTTTTTT	CCAREIAALGNTGELFF
TRBV12-3/TRBV12-4	16	.	TRBJ1-6	.	TGTGCCAGCAGTTTGGTTATGGGACACGATAATTCACCCCTCCACTTT	CASSLVMGHDNSPLHF
TRBV5-1	15	few	TRBJ2-5	TRBD1	TGCGCCAGCAGCTTGGGTGACAGGGATGGGGAGACCCAGTACTTC	CASSLGDRDGETQYF
TRBV28	14	many	TRBJ2-2	.	TGTGCCAGCAGTCCCGGGGGTTTAGGCGGGGAGCTGTTTTTT	CASSPGGLGGELFF
TRBV6-2/TRBV6-3	13	many	TRBJ1-5	.	TGTGCCAGCAGTTACCGGGACGGGCAGCCCCAGCATTTT	CASSYRDGQPQHF
TRBV12-3/TRBV12-4	15	many	TRBJ2-5	TRBD2	TGTGCCAGCAGTTTGGAGTTAGCGGGAGAGGAGACCCAGTACTTC	CASSLELAGEETQYF
TRBV7-8	16	.	TRBJ1-1	.	TGTGCCAGCAGCCTACAGATACAGGGTGGGGACACTGAAGCTTTCTTT	CASSLQIQGGDTEAFF
TRBV20-1	17	many	TRBJ2-1	TRBD2	TGCAGTGCTTCCGGGACTAGCGGGAGGGCCGACTACAATGAGCAGTTCTTC	CSASGTSGRADYNEQFF
TRBV28	15	many	TRBJ2-1	TRBD2	TGTGCCAGTACTTGGGGCGGGAGGGTCAACAATGAGCAGTTCTTC	CASTWGGRVNNEQFF
TRBV11-1	21	few	TRBJ2-1	TRBD2	TGTGCCAGCAGCTTATCTGTAGGGACTACGACCTTAGAGACTCTGCCCAATGAGCAGTTCTTC	CASSLSVGTTTLETLPNEQFF
TRBV5-1	16	many	TRBJ2-3	TRBD1	TGCGCCAGCAGCTTCTTCCGGGACAGGGGTGGAGATACGCAGTATTTT	CASSFFRDRGGDTQYF
TRBV12-3/TRBV12-4	16	.	TRBJ1-5	.	TGTGCCAGCAGTTTTGATCCAGGGCTGGGCAATCAGCCCCAGCATTTT	CASSFDPGLGNQPQHF
TRBV21-1	12	few	TRBJ2-7	.	TGTGCCAGCAGCGAGGGCCCACGCGAGCAGTACTTC	CASSEGPREQYF
TRBV9	14	many	TRBJ2-7	.	TGTGCCAGCAGCGTAGGGGTAACAGGAGACGAGCAGTACTTC	CASSVGVTGDEQYF
TRBV19	14	.	TRBJ1-4	.	TGTGCCAGTAAAGTGAATGGGCTCGGTGAAAAACTGTTTTTT	CASKVNGLGEKLFF
TRBV20-1	15	many	TRBJ1-1	TRBD1	TGCAGTGCTCCCGACAGGGGGAAATCGAACACTGAAGCTTTCTTT	CSAPDRGKSNTEAFF
TRBV11-2	14	.	TRBJ1-6	.	TGTGCCAGCAGCTTACCCCCGGTGAATTCACCCCTCCACTTT	CASSLPPVNSPLHF
TRBV20-1	13	many	TRBJ2-7	.	TGCAGTGCACGGGCAGAGTACTCCTACGAGCAGTACTTC	CSARAEYSYEQYF
TRBV5-1	15	.	TRBJ2-1	TRBD1	TGCGCCAACAGCTCTCCGGGACAGGCTTACAATGAGCAGTTCTTC	CANSSPGQAYNEQFF
TRBV20-1	14	many	TRBJ1-5	TRBD1	TGCAGTGCTAGAGAAACAGGGGCCAATCAGCCCCAGCATTTT	CSARETGANQPQHF
TRBV24-1	17	many	TRBJ2-1	.	TGTGCCACCAGTGTCGGTCTTACGGGAGTAAATCGCGGTGAGCAGTTCTTC	CATSVGLTGVNRGEQFF
TRBV7-2	11	many	TRBJ2-5	.	TGTGCCAGCAGTCTAGCGGAGACCCAGTACTTC	CASSLAETQYF
TRBV20-1	14	many	TRBJ2-1	TRBD1	TGCAGTGCGGCCGAACAGGGGCGGAGGTCTGAGCAGTTCTTC	CSAAEQGRRSEQFF
TRBV7-9	15	.	TRBJ2-3	TRBD2	TGTGCCAGCAGCGATGGGACTAGCGTGACAGATACGCAGTATTTT	CASSDGTSVTDTQYF
TRBV20-1	14	.	TRBJ2-1	TRBD2	TGCAGTGCTAGAGAAGGGACTAGTCCCAATGAGCAGTTCTTC	CSAREGTSPNEQFF
TRBV5-1	16	.	TRBJ1-1	TRBD1	TGCGCCAGCAGCTTGGCCGGGACAGGGAAGAGGACTGAAGCTCTCTTT	CASSLAGTGKRTEALF
TRBV10-3	12	many	TRBJ1-2	.	TGTGCCATCTCTAGGGGTAGTGACGGCTACACCTTC	CAISRGSDGYTF
TRBV6-2/TRBV6-3	14	few	TRBJ2-3	.	TGTGCCAGCAGTTTCAGGGACGAGAGGGATACGCAGTATTTT	CASSFRDERDTQYF
TRBV7-3	19	.	TRBJ2-7	TRBD2	TGTGCCAGCAGCTTAGTTGGGACTAGCGGGACCCCTGAAGACTACGAGCAGTACTTC	CASSLVGTSGTPEDYEQYF
TRBV27	14	many	TRBJ2-1	TRBD2	TGTGCCATCAGCCTTGGGGGAGGGTTCAATGAGCAGTTCTTC	CAISLGGGFNEQFF
TRBV4-1	16	.	TRBJ1-1	.	TGCGCCAGCAGCCCCCGACCCCACGGTAGGAACACTGAAGCTTTCTTT	CASSPRPHGRNTEAFF
TRBV20-1	14	many	TRBJ2-1	TRBD2	TGCAGTGCTCTGACTAGCGGGGCCGACAATGAGCAGTTCTTC	CSALTSGADNEQFF
TRBV5-8	16	.	TRBJ1-5	TRBD1	TGTGCCAGCAGCTTCCCCACAGGGGGCGCTTACCAGCCCCAGCATTTT	CASSFPTGGAYQPQHF
TRBV12-3/TRBV12-4	17	many	TRBJ2-2	TRBD2	TGTGCCAGCAGTCCATGGGAGGGGCAGGTTATCACCGGGGAGCTGTTTTTT	CASSPWEGQVITGELFF
TRBV4-3	17	many	TRBJ2-1	TRBD1	TGCGCCAGCAGCCAGGCGCCCGGGACAGGCTCCTACAATGAGCAGTTCTTC	CASSQAPGTGSYNEQFF
TRBV7-6	13	.	TRBJ2-1	.	TGTGCCAGCAGCCAAGAGGGGTTACATGAGCAGTTCTTC	CASSQEGLHEQFF
TRBV6-5	16	.	TRBJ2-2	.	TGTGCCAGCAGTTTCCGAAGGGGCGGTCGGACCGGGGAGCTGTTTTTT	CASSFRRGGRTGELFF
TRBV29-1	13	many	TRBJ2-3	TRBD1	TGCAGCGGGGGACAGGGGGCTGCAGATACGCAGTATTTT	CSGGQGAADTQYF
TRBV7-2	15	few	TRBJ2-7	TRBD1	TGTGCCAGCAGCATCCCGGGACAGTACTCCTACGAGCAGTACTTC	CASSIPGQYSYEQYF
TRBV12-3/TRBV12-4	14	many	TRBJ1-3	.	TGTGCCAGCAGTTTTTTGGGACTTGGAAACACCATATATTTT	CASSFLGLGNTIYF
TRBV5-1	14	many	TRBJ2-7	.	TGCGCCAGCAGCTTACAGGCGATGCCCTACGAGCAGTACTTC	CASSLQAMPYEQYF
TRBV6-2/TRBV6-3	14	many	TRBJ2-4	.	TGTGCCAGCAGTTTGGACAGAACCAAAAACATTCAGTACTTC	CASSLDRTKNIQYF
TRBV5-1	16	many	TRBJ1-1	.	TGCGCCAGCAGCTTGAATCCGGGACAAGGGGGTACTGAAGCTTTCTTT	CASSLNPGQGGTEAFF
TRBV7-8	13	.	TRBJ2-3	.	TGTGCCAGCAGCGCCGCACTAGGGGGTACGCAGTATTTT	CASSAALGGTQYF
TRBV15	24	few	TRBJ1-5	.	TGTGATGTCTTGGGGTATCAACGCAGAGTACTTGTAGTACCTGTCCGGCATCTTGGGGAGCCCCAGCATTTT	CDVLGYQRRVLVVPVRHLGEPQHF
TRBV7-9	15	.	TRBJ1-1	.	TGTGCCAGCAGCTTATGGGGCAAAGTCGGGCTCCAGGCTTTCTTT	CASSLWGKVGLQAFF
TRBV12-3/TRBV12-4	16	many	TRBJ2-7	.	TGTGCCAGCAGTGCACCCCCGGGGACGGCAATCCGGGGGCAGTACTTC	CASSAPPGTAIRGQYF
TRBV6-1	15	many	TRBJ2-2	TRBD2	TGTGCCAGCAATCGACTAGCGGGACACACCGGGGAGCTGTTTTTT	CASNRLAGHTGELFF
TRBV27	13	many	TRBJ2-7	TRBD2	TGTGCCAGCAGACCGGGACTAGTTTACGAGCAGTACTTC	CASRPGLVYEQYF
TRBV7-6	16	many	TRBJ2-1	TRBD2	TGTGCCAGCAGCTTAACGAGCCTAGCGGGAGGCAATGAGCAGTTCTTC	CASSLTSLAGGNEQFF
TRBV29-1	14	many	TRBJ2-4	TRBD1	TGCAGCAGATACAGGGGGTTTGCCAAAAACATTCAGTACTTC	CSRYRGFAKNIQYF
TRBV5-1	14	many	TRBJ1-2	TRBD1	TGCGCCAGCAGCCTAGGGACAGGCGACTATGGCTACACCTTC	CASSLGTGDYGYTF